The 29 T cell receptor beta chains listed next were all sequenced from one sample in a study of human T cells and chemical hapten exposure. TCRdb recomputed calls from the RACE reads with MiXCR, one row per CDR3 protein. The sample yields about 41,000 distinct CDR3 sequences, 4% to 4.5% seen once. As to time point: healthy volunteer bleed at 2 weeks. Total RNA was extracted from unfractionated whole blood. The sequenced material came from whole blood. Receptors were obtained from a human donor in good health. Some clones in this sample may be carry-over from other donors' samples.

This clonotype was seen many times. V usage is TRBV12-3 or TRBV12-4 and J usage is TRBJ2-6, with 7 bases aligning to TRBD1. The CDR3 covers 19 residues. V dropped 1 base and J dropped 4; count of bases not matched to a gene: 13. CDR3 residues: CASSLGRPGTVSGANVLTF. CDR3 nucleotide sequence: TGTGCCAGCAGTTTAGGTCGTCCCGGGACAGTCTCAGGGGCCAACGTCCTGACTTTC.

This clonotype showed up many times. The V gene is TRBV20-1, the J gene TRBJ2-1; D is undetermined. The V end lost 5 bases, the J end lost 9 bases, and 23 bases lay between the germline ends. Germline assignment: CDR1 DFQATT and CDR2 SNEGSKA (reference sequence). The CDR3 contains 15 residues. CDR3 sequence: CSAYLSGSQMGEQFF. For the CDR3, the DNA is TGCAGTGCTTATTTGAGTGGATCCCAAATGGGTGAGCAGTTCTTC.

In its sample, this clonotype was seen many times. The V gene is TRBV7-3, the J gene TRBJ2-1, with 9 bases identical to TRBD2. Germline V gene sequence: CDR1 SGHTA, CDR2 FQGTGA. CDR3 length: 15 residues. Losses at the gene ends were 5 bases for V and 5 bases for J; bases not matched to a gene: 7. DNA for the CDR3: TGTGCCAGCAGCGCCGGACTAGCGAAAAACAATGAGCAGTTCTTC. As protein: CASSAGLAKNNEQFF.

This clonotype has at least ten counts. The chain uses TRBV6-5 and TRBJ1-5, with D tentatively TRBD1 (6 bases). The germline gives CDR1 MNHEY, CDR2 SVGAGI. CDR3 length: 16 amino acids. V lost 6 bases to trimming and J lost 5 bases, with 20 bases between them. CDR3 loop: CASSSARQDLDQPQHF. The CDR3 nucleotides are TGTGCCAGCAGCTCAGCACGACAGGACCTCGATCAGCCCCAGCATTTT.

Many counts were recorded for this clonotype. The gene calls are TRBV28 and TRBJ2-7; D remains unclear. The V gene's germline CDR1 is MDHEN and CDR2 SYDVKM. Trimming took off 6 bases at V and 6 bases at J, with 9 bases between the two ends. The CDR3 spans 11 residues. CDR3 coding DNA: TGTGCCAGCAGCTCATCGGGCGAGCAGTACTTC. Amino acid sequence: CASSSSGEQYF.

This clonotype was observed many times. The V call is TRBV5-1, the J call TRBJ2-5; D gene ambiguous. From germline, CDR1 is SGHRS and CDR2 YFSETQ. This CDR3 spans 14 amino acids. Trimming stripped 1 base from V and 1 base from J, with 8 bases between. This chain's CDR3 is CASSLIRRQETQYF. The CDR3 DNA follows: TGCGCCAGCAGCTTGATAAGACGCCAAGAGACCCAGTACTTC.

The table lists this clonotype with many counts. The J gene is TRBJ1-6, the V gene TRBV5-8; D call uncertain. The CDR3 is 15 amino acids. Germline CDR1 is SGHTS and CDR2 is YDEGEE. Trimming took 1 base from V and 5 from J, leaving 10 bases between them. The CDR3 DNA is TGTGCCAGCAGCTTGATGGGCGGGAATAATTCACCCCTCCACTTT. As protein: CASSLMGGNNSPLHF.

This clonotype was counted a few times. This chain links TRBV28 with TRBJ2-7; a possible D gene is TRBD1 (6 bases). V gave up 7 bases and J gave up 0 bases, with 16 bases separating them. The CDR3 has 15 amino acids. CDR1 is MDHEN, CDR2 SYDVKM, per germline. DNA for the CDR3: TGTGCCAGCACCCTCCCCCAGGGGTCCTCCTACGAGCAGTACTTC. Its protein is CASTLPQGSSYEQYF.

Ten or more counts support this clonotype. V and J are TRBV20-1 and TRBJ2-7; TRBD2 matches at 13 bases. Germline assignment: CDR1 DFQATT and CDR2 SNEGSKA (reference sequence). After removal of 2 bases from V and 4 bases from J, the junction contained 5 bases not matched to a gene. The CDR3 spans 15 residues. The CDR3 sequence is CSARSTSGRDYEQYF. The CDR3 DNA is TGCAGTGCTAGAAGTACTAGCGGGAGGGATTACGAGCAGTACTTC.

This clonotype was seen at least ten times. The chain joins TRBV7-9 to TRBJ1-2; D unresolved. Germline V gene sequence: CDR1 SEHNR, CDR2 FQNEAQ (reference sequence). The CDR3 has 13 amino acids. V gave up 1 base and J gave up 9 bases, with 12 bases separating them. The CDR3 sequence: CASSLDTAIRYTF. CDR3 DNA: TGTGCCAGCAGCTTAGACACGGCCATTCGCTACACCTTC.

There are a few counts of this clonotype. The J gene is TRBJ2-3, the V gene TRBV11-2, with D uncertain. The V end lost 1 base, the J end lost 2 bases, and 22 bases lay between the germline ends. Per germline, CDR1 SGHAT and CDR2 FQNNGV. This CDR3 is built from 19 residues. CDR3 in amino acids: CASSLALYPTESNTDTQYF. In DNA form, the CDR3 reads TGTGCCAGCAGCTTAGCTCTTTACCCCACAGAGAGTAACACAGATACGCAGTATTTT. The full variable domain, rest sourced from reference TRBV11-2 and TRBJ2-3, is EAGVAQSPRYKIIEKRQSVAFWCNPISGHATLYWYQQILGQGPKLLIQFQNNGVVDDSQLPKDRFSAERLKGVDSTLKIQPAKLEDSAVYLCASSLALYPTESNTDTQYFGPGTRLTVL.

The CDR3 bases are TGTGCCAGCAGTCTCCCGACAAATTTTAGGGTCTACGAGCAGTACTTC. Protein: CASSLPTNFRVYEQYF. The chain is built from TRBV28 and TRBJ2-7, with D unresolved. The CDR3 covers 16 residues. Germline V gives CDR1 MDHEN, CDR2 SYDVKM. The V and J ends lost 5 bases and 3 bases respectively, with 20 bases between them.

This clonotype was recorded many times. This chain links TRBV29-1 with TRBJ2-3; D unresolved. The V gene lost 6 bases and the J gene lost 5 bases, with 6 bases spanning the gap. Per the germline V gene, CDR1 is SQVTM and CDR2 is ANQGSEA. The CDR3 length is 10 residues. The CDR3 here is CSVALDTQYF. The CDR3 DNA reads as TGCAGCGTCGCATTAGATACGCAGTATTTT.

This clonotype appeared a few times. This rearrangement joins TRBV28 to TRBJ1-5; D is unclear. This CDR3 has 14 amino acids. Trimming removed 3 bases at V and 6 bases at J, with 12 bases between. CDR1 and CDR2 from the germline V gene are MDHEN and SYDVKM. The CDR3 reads CASSFPTGPQPQHF. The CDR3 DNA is TGTGCCAGCAGTTTCCCCACTGGGCCTCAGCCCCAGCATTTT.

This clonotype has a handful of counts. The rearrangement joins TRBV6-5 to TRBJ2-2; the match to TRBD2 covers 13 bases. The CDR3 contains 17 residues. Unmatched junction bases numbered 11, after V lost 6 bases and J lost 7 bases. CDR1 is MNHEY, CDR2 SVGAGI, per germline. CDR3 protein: CASRTPGTSGMVGELFF. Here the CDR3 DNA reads TGTGCCAGCAGGACCCCCGGGACTAGCGGGATGGTCGGGGAGCTGTTTTTT.

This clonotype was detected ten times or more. CDR3 protein: CASSLVLAGSTDTQYF. CDR3 nucleotide sequence: TGTGCCAGCAGCTTGGTCTTAGCGGGGAGCACAGATACGCAGTATTTT. The chain couples TRBV7-8 to TRBJ2-3; TRBD2 aligns across 8 bases. Germline trimming cut 3 bases from V and 0 bases from J; bases unmatched to any gene: 5. Per the germline V gene, CDR1 is SGHVS and CDR2 is FQNEAQ. The CDR3 is 16 residues long.

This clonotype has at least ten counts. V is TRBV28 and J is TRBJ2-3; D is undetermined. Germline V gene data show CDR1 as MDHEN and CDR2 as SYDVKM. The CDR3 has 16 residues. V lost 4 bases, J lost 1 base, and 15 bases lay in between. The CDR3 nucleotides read TGTGCCAGCAGTTCCATCAGTCCCTCCCGCACAGATACGCAGTATTTT. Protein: CASSSISPSRTDTQYF.

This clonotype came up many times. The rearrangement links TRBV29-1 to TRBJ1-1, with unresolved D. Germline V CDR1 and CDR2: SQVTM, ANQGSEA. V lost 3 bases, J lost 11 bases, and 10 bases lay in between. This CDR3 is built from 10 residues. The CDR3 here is CSVDPSGAFF. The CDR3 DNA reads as TGCAGCGTTGATCCCTCCGGGGCTTTCTTT.

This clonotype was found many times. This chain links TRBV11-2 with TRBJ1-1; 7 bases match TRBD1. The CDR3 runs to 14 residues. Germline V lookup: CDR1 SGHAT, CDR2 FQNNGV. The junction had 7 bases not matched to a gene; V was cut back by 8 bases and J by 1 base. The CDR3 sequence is CASRYRGGNTEAFF. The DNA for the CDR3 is TGTGCCAGCCGCTACAGGGGAGGGAACACTGAAGCTTTCTTT.

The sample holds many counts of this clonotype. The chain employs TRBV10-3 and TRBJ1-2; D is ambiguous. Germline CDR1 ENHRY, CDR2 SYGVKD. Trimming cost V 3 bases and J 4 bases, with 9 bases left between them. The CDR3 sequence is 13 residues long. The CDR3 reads CAISEPNSYGYTF. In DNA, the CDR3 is TGTGCCATCAGTGAACCCAATTCCTATGGCTACACCTTC.

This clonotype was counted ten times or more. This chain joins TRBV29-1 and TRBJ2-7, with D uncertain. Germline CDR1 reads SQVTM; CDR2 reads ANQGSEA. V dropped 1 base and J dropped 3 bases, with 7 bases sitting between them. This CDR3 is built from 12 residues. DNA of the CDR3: TGCAGCGTTGAAGCACTGAGCTACGAGCAGTACTTC. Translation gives CSVEALSYEQYF.

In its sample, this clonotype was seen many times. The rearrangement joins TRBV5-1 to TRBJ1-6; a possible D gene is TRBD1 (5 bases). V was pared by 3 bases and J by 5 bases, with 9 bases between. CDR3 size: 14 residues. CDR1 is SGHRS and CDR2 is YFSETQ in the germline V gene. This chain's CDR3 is CASSSGQDNSPLHF. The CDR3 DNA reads TGCGCCAGCAGCTCTGGACAAGATAATTCACCCCTCCACTTT.

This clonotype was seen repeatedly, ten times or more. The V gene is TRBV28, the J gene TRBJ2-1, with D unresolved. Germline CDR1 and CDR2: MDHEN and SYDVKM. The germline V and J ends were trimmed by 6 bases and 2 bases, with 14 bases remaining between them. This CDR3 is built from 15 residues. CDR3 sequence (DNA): TGTGCCAGCAGCCTGGGTGGTGCAGCCTACAATGAGCAGTTCTTC. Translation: CASSLGGAAYNEQFF.

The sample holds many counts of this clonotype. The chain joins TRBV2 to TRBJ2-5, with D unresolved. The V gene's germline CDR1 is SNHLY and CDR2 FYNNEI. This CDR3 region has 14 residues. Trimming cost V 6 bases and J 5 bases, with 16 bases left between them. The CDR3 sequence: CASRMDPSAETQYF. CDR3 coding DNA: TGTGCCAGCAGAATGGACCCCTCAGCCGAGACCCAGTACTTC.

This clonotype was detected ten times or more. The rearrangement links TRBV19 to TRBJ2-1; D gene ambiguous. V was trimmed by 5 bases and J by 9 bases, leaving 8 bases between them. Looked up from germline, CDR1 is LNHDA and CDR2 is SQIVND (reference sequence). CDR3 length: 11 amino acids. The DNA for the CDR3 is TGTGCCAGTAGTGCCCGGACTGAGCAGTTCTTC. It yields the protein CASSARTEQFF.

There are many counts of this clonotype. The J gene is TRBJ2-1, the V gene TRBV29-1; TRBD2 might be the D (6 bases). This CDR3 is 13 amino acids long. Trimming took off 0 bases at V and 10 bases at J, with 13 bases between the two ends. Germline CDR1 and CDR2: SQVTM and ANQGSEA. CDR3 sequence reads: CSVEDRRGWEQFF. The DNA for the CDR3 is TGCAGCGTTGAAGATCGGCGGGGCTGGGAGCAGTTCTTC.

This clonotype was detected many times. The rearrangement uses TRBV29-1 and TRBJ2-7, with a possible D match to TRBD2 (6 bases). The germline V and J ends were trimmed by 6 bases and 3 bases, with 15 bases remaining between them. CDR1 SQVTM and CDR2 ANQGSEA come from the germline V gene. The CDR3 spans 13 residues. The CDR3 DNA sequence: TGCAGCGTCCGGGCCCCGGGGGTCTACGAGCAGTACTTC. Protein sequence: CSVRAPGVYEQYF.

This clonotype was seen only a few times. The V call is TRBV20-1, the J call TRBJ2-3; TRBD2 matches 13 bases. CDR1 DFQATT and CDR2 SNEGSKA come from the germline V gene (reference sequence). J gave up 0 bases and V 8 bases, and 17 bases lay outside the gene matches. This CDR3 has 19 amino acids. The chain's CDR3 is CSKIRARGLAGSSTDTQYF. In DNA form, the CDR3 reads TGCAGTAAGATTCGCGCCCGGGGACTAGCGGGATCAAGCACAGATACGCAGTATTTT.

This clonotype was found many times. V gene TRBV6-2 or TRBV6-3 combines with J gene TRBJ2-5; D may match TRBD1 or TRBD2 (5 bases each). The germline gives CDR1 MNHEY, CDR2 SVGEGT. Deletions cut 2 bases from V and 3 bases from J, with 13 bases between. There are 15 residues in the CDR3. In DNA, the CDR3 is TGTGCCAGCAGTTACAACGCCCAGGGAGAAGAGACCCAGTACTTC. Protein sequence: CASSYNAQGEETQYF.